This T cell receptor (beta chain) was profiled in a study of blood T cell repertoires in COVID-19. In the study overall: Samples representing acute and convalescent COVID-19 were sourced from the United States, Italy and Spain. From T cells, B-cell-depleted T cells, or PBMCs came the material, which was cDNA or gDNA.

In the original analysis: For nucleated cells, counts were estimated from reference gene primer amplification. Some clones are missing from TCRdb's copy, which holds only in-frame ones; the method was immunoSEQ multiplex PCR. V and J calls and clone size come straight from that table; D and trimming were deduced from the DNA. The data show more than 150,000 clones, about four fifths seen once. This clone was seen only once. This sequence was found in an elderly woman with COVID-19, enrolled during active disease. Sequenced material: peripheral blood.

In DNA form, the CDR3 reads TGTGCCAGCAGCCAACAGGTGGGCTCCTACAATGAGCAGTTCTTC. It encodes CASSQQVGSYNEQFF. This sequence joins TRBV3-1 (or the pseudogene TRBV3-2) and TRBJ2-1; no reliable D call. Germline V lookup: CDR1 LGHDT, CDR2 YNNKEL (reference sequence). The CDR3 has 15 residues. V was shortened by 2 bases and J by 0 bases, with 8 bases between the two germline ends.